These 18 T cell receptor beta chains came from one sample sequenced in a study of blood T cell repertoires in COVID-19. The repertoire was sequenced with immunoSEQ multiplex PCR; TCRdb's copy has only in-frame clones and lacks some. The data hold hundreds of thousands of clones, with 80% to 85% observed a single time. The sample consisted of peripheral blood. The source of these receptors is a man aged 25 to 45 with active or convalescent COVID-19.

The CDR3 coding sequence is TGCAGTGCTAGTCCGGGACTTAGTTTTAATCAGCCCCAGCATTTT. It translates to CSASPGLSFNQPQHF. The chain joins TRBV20-1 to TRBJ1-5; a possible D gene is TRBD1 (5 bases). Germline CDR1 DFQATT, CDR2 SNEGSKA (reference sequence). Trimming took 3 bases from V and 4 from J, leaving 16 bases between them. The CDR3 has 15 amino acids.

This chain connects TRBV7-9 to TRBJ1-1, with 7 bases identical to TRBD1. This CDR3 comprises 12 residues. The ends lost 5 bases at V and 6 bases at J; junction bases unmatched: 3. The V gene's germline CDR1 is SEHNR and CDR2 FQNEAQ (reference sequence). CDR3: CASSGQEAEAFF. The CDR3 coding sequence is TGTGCCAGCAGCGGACAGGAGGCTGAAGCTTTCTTT.

The CDR3 loop is CASRLTGTSGVHEQYF. The DNA for the CDR3 is TGTGCCAGCAGGCTTACCGGGACTAGCGGGGTACACGAGCAGTACTTC. The chain joins TRBV5-5 to TRBJ2-7; 13 positions match TRBD2. With V trimmed by 5 bases and J by 5 bases, 10 bases remained unmatched. The CDR3 sequence is 16 residues long. Germline V gene data show CDR1 as SGHKS and CDR2 as YYEKEE (reference sequence).

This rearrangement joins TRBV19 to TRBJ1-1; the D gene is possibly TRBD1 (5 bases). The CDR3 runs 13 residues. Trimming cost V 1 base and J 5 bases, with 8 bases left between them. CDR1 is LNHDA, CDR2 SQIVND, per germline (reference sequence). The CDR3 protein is CASSIATDTEAFF. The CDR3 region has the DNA TGTGCCAGTAGTATAGCGACAGATACTGAAGCTTTCTTT.

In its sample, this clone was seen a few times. This CDR3 is CATSDAGVHTEAFF. In DNA, the CDR3 is TGTGCCACCAGTGATGCAGGGGTGCACACTGAAGCTTTCTTT. The chain carries TRBV24-1 and TRBJ1-1, with D possibly being TRBD1 (6 bases). The germline V gene has CDR1 KGHDR and CDR2 SFDVKD. The CDR3 covers 14 residues. Deletions cut 3 bases from V and 3 bases from J, with 10 bases between.

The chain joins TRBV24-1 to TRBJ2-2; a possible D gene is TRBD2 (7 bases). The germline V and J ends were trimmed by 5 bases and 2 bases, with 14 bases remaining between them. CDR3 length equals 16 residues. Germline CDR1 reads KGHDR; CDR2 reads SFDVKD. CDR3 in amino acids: CATSGVTGGNTGELFF. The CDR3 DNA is TGTGCCACCAGTGGGGTAACGGGGGGCAACACCGGGGAGCTGTTTTTT.

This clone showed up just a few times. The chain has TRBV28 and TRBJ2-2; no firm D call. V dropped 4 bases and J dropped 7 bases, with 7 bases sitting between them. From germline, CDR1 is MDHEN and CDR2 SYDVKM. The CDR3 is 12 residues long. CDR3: CASSSSVGELFF. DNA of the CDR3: TGTGCCAGCAGTTCTAGTGTCGGGGAGCTGTTTTTT.

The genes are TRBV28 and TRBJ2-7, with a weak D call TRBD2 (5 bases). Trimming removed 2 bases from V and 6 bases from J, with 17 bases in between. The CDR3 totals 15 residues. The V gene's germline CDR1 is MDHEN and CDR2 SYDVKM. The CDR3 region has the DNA TGTGCCAGCAGTTTAGCGTCGGGCGGACTCCGCGAGCAGTACTTC. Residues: CASSLASGGLREQYF. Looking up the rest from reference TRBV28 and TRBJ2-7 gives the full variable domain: DVKVTQSSRYLVKRTGEKVFLECVQDMDHENMFWYRQDPGLGLRLIYFSYDVKMKEKGDIPEGYSVSREKKERFSLILESASTNQTSMYLCASSLASGGLREQYFGPGTRLTVT.

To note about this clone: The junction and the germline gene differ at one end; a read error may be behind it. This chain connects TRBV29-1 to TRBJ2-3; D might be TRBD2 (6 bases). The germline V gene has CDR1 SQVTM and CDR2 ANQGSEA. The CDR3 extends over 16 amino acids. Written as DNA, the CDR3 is TGCAGCGTGGAAGGAGGGTCGGGAGTAGTCACAGATACGCAGTATTTT. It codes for CSVEGGSGVVTDTQYF.

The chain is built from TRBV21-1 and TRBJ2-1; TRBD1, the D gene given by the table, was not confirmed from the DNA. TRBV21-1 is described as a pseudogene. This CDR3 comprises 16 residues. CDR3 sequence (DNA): TGTGCCAGCACCACGGGGCCGGGACAGGGTATGGATGAGCAGTTCTTC. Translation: CASTTGPGQGMDEQFF.

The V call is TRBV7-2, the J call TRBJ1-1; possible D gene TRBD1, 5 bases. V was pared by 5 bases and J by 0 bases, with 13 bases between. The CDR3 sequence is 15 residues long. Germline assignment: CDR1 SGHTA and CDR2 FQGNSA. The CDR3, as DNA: TGTGCCAGCAGCCTACAACAGGAGTTGAACACTGAAGCTTTCTTT. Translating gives CASSLQQELNTEAFF.

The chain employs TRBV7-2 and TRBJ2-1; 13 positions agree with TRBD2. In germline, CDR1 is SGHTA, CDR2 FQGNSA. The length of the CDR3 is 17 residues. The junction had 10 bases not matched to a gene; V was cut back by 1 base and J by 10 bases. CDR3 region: CASSLGTSGSRSWEQFF. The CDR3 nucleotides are TGTGCCAGCAGCTTAGGGACTAGCGGGAGTCGGAGTTGGGAGCAGTTCTTC.

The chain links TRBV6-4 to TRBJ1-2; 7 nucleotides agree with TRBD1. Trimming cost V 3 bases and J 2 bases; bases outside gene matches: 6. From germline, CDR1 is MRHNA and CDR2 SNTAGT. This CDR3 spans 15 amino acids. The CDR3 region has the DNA TGTGCCAGCAGTGAGTCTCCGGGACAGAACTATGGCTACACCTTC. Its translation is CASSESPGQNYGYTF.

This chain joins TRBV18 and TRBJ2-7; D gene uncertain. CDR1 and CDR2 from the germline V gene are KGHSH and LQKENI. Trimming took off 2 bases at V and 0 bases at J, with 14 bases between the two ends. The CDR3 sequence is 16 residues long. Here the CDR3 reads CASSPKGRMGSYEQYF. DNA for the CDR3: TGTGCCAGCTCACCAAAAGGCAGGATGGGCTCCTACGAGCAGTACTTC.

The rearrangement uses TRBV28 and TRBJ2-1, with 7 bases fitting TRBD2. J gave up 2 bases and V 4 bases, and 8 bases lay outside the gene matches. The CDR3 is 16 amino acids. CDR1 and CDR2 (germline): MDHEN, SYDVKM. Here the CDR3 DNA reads TGTGCCAGCAGTTCTTGGGGGAGCGGGACCTACAATGAGCAGTTCTTC. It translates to CASSSWGSGTYNEQFF.

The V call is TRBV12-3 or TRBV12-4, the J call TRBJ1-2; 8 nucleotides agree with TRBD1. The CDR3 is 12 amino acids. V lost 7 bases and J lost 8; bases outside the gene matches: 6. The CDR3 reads CASTPGGEGYTF. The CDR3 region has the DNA TGTGCCAGCACACCAGGGGGCGAAGGCTACACCTTC.

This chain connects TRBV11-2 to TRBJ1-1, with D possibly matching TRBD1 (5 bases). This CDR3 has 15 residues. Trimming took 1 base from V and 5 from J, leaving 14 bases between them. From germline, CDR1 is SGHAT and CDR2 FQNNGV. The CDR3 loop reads CASSLGGGAGTEAFF. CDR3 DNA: TGTGCCAGCAGCTTAGGGGGCGGGGCGGGGACTGAAGCTTTCTTT. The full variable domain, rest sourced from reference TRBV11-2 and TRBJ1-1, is EAGVAQSPRYKIIEKRQSVAFWCNPISGHATLYWYQQILGQGPKLLIQFQNNGVVDDSQLPKDRFSAERLKGVDSTLKIQPAKLEDSAVYLCASSLGGGAGTEAFFGQGTRLTVV.

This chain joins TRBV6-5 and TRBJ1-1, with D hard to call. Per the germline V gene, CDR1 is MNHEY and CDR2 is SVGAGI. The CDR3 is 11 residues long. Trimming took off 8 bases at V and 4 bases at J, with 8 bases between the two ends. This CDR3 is CASRLGTEAFF. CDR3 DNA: TGTGCCAGCCGTCTCGGCACTGAAGCTTTCTTT.